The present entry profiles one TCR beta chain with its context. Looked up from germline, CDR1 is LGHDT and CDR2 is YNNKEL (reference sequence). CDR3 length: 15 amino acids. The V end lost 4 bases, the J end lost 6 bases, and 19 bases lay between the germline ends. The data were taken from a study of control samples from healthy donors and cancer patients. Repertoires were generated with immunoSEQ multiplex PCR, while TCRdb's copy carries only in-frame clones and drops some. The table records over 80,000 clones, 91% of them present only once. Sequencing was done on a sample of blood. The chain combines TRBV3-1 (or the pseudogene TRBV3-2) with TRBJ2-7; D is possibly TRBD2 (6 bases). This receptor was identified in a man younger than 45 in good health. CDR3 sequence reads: CASSPTGTGKAEQYF. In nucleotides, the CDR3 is TGTGCCAGCAGCCCGACCGGGACTGGAAAAGCCGAGCAGTACTTC.